Presented here are 8 T cell receptor beta chains from one specimen sequenced in a study of response to subunit inactivated influenza vaccine (dated by TCRdb to the late 2010s). The receptor library was made with RT-PCR. Sequenced using an Illumina HiSeq 2500. TCRdb reprocessing: public reads trimmed at Q25 with fastp, clones called with MiXCR, in-frame beta chains kept. Rows are unified per CDR3 protein, each entry keeping the most common DNA and genes. The sample table contains hundreds of thousands of distinct CDR3 sequences; only one count was recorded for 12% of them. The biggest ten clones account for 10% of the sample. The sequences come from PBMCs from blood, collected on the day of vaccination. The receptors come from a man aged 45-65 years who received an inactivated influenza vaccine. Donor details come from another sample of the same person, matched by shared clones.

This chain links TRBV25-1 with TRBJ1-2; D might be TRBD1 (5 bases). The V and J ends lost 1 base and 0 bases respectively, with 18 bases between them. Germline V gene data show CDR1 as MGHDK and CDR2 as SYGVNS. The CDR3 sequence is 18 residues long. CDR3 coding DNA: TGTGCCAGCAGTGAATCTCGGGACTCTCGAAGGGCTAACTATGGCTACACCTTC. As protein: CASSESRDSRRANYGYTF.

This clonotype was observed many times. This chain connects TRBV20-1 to TRBJ2-7; TRBD2 aligns across 7 bases. The V gene end was trimmed by 1 base and the J gene end by 2 bases; junction bases not matched to a gene: 2. The CDR3 loop spans 13 amino acids. CDR1 and CDR2 from the germline V gene are DFQATT and SNEGSKA (reference sequence). The CDR3 nucleotides read TGCAGTGCTAGAGGGCTAGCGGCCTACGAGCAGTACTTC. The encoded protein is CSARGLAAYEQYF.

Only one count was recorded for this clonotype. The V call is TRBV7-9, the J call TRBJ1-2; a weak D match, TRBD1 (6 bases). Trimming took 6 bases from V and 10 from J, leaving 21 bases between them. This CDR3 has 14 amino acids. Germline-derived CDR1 and CDR2 are SEHNR and FQNEAQ (reference sequence). The CDR3 loop reads CASRSTGTHSAYTF. As DNA, the CDR3 is TGTGCCAGCAGATCAACAGGGACCCACTCAGCCTACACCTTC.

This chain joins TRBV18 and TRBJ1-1, with TRBD1 identical over 9 bases. This CDR3 spans 16 amino acids. Germline V gene lookup returns CDR1 KGHSH and CDR2 LQKENI. V gave up 2 bases and J gave up 1 base; unmatched junction bases: 5. For the CDR3, the DNA is TGTGCCAGCTCACCAGGGACAGGGATAGGGAACACTGAAGCTTTCTTT. Translated, it gives CASSPGTGIGNTEAFF.

V and J are TRBV18 and TRBJ2-3, with 8 bases matching TRBD1. Germline V gene lookup returns CDR1 KGHSH and CDR2 LQKENI. CDR3 length equals 16 residues. J lost 1 base, V lost 0 bases, and 3 bases had no gene match. The CDR3 DNA sequence: TGTGCCAGCTCACCACCGGCGGGACAGGGCACAGATACGCAGTATTTT. Translation: CASSPPAGQGTDTQYF.

CDR3 bases: TGCGCCAGCAGCTTGGCGGCTGGACTTTCTAACCTCGACTATGGCTACACCTTC. Protein product: CASSLAAGLSNLDYGYTF. J is TRBJ1-2 and V is TRBV5-1; no clear D gene. Germline CDR1 SGHRS, CDR2 YFSETQ. V lost 0 bases and J 3 bases, leaving 21 bases between the germline ends. This CDR3 region has 18 residues. The full variable domain, with the rest looked up from reference TRBV5-1 and TRBJ1-2, is KAGVTQTPRYLIKTRGQQVTLSCSPISGHRSVSWYQQTPGQGLQFLFEYFSETQRNKGNFPGRFSGRQFSNSRSEMNVSTLELGDSALYLCASSLAAGLSNLDYGYTFGSGTRLTVV.

J is TRBJ2-5 and V is TRBV10-3, with TRBD2 identical over 13 bases. V was clipped by 6 bases and J by 5 bases; unmatched bases: 3. From germline, CDR1 is ENHRY and CDR2 SYGVKD. The CDR3 is 14 amino acids. The CDR3 DNA sequence: TGTGCCATCAGCGAGGGACTAGCGGGGGAGACCCAGTACTTC. Protein product: CAISEGLAGETQYF.

The chain joins TRBV7-2 to TRBJ1-2, with TRBD1 matching over 12 bases. V shed 5 bases, J shed 4 bases, and the junction held 11 bases outside the gene matches. CDR3 size: 17 residues. CDR1 is SGHTA, CDR2 FQGNSA, per germline. The CDR3 sequence: CASSLRDRGRPGYGYTF. CDR3 in DNA: TGTGCCAGCAGCCTCCGGGACAGGGGGCGTCCCGGCTATGGCTACACCTTC. Together with reference TRBV7-2 and TRBJ1-2, the CDR3 gives the full variable domain: GAGVSQSPSNKVTEKGKDVELRCDPISGHTALYWYRQSLGQGLEFLIYFQGNSAPDKSGLPSDRFSAERTGGSVSTLTIQRTQQEDSAVYLCASSLRDRGRPGYGYTFGSGTRLTVV.